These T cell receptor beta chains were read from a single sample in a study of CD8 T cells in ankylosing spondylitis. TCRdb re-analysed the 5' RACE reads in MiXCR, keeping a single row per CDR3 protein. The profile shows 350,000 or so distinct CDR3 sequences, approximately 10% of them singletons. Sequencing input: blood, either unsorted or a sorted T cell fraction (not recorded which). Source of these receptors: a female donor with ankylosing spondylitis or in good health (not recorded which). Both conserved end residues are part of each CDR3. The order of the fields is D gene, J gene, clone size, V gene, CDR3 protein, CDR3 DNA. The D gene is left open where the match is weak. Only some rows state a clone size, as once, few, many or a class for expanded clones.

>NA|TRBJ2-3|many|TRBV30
CAWSLPQEDTQYF
TGTGCCTGGAGTCTTCCACAGGAGGATACGCAGTATTTT
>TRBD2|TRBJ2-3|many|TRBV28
CASSRLAGVPDTQYF
TGTGCCAGCAGTCGTCTAGCGGGAGTACCAGATACGCAGTATTTT
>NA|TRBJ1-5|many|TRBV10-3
CAISHFSGTDQPQHF
TGTGCCATCAGTCATTTCTCTGGTACGGACCAGCCCCAGCATTTT
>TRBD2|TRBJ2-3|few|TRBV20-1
CSARSLGAGDTDTQYF
TGCAGTGCTAGGTCCCTAGGGGCGGGGGACACAGATACGCAGTATTTT
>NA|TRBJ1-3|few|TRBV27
CASSPIGENTIYF
TGTGCCAGCAGCCCTATAGGGGAAAACACCATATATTTT
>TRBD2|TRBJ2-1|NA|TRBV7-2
CASSLSGSVSYNEQFF
TGTGCCAGCAGCTTAAGCGGGAGCGTTTCCTACAATGAGCAGTTCTTC
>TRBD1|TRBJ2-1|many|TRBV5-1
CASSFPRDRGNEQFF
TGCGCCAGCAGCTTCCCCCGGGACAGGGGGAATGAGCAGTTCTTC
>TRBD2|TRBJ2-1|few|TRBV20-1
CSAQSPGTSGNYNEQFF
TGCAGTGCTCAAAGCCCCGGGACTAGCGGAAATTACAATGAGCAGTTCTTC
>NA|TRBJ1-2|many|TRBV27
CASSLSVRDYGYTF
TGTGCCAGCAGTTTATCGGTCAGGGACTATGGCTACACCTTC
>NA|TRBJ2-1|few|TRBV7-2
CASSFRIYNEQFF
TGTGCCAGCAGCTTTCGTATCTACAATGAGCAGTTCTTC
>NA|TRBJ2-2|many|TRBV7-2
CASSETPGPRITGELFF
TGTGCCAGCAGCGAAACGCCCGGCCCGAGAATCACCGGGGAGCTGTTTTTT
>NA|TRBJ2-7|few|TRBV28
CASSSSPRTFEQYF
TGTGCCAGCAGTTCCTCCCCCCGGACTTTCGAGCAGTACTTC
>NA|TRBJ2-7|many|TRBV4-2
CASSQLHVDSGSSYEQYF
TGTGCCAGCAGCCAACTCCATGTGGATAGCGGAAGCTCCTACGAGCAGTACTTC
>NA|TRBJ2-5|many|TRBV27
CASSVSDSPATQYF
TGTGCCAGCAGTGTATCGGACAGTCCGGCGACCCAGTACTTC
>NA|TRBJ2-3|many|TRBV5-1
CASRLTDTQYF
TGTGCCAGCAGACTCACAGATACGCAGTATTTT
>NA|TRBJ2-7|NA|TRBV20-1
CSARAPDGRAHEQYF
TGCAGTGCTAGAGCCCCCGATGGCAGGGCCCACGAGCAGTACTTC
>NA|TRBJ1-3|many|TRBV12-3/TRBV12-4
CASVFSGGTSGNTIYF
TGTGCCAGCGTCTTCTCTGGGGGGACCTCTGGAAACACCATATATTTT
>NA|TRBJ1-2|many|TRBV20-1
CSASRGVEAYGYTF
TGCAGTGCTAGTAGGGGCGTAGAGGCCTATGGCTACACCTTC
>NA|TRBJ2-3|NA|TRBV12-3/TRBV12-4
CASSLGVTADTQYF
TGTGCCAGCAGTTTAGGGGTCACGGCAGATACGCAGTATTTT
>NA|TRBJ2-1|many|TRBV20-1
CSAVLSYNEQFF
TGCAGTGCCGTGTTAAGCTACAATGAGCAGTTCTTC
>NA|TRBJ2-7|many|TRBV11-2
CASSLTGLAEQYF
TGTGCCAGCAGCTTAACAGGATTGGCCGAGCAGTACTTC
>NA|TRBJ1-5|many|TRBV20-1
CSATSGGQSNQPQHF
TGCAGTGCCACTTCGGGGGGGCAAAGCAATCAGCCCCAGCATTTT
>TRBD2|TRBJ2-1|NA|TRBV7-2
CASSPQRGLHRNEQFF
TGTGCCAGCAGCCCCCAGCGGGGCCTTCATCGCAATGAGCAGTTCTTC
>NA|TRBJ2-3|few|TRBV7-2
CASREQGSRTDTQYF
TGTGCCAGCAGGGAACAGGGCTCTCGCACAGATACGCAGTATTTT
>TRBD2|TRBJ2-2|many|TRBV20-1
CSASLSGGTGELFF
TGCAGTGCTAGTCTTAGCGGGGGCACCGGGGAGCTGTTTTTT
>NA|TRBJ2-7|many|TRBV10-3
CAISDTYEQYF
TGTGCCATCAGTGATACCTACGAGCAGTACTTC
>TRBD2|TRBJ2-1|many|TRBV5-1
CASSPGGSSYNEQFF
TGCGCCAGCAGCCCGGGCGGGAGCTCCTACAATGAGCAGTTCTTC
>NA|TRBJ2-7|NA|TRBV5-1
CASSMGGAGYEQYF
TGCGCCAGCAGCATGGGGGGCGCCGGCTACGAGCAGTACTTC
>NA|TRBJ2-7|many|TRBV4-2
CASSQGGKTPQYF
TGTGCCAGCAGCCAAGGAGGAAAGACTCCGCAGTACTTC
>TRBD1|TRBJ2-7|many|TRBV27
CASSSLSQGVQYF
TGTGCCAGCAGTTCCCTATCACAGGGGGTGCAGTACTTC
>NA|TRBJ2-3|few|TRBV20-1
CSATNPGRGGKDTQYF
TGCAGTGCTACAAACCCCGGTAGGGGGGGCAAAGATACGCAGTATTTT
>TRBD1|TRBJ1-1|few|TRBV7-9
CAGDRAAEAFF
TGTGCCGGTGACAGGGCCGCTGAAGCTTTCTTT
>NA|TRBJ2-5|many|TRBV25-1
CASSGDPWKTQYF
TGTGCCAGCAGTGGAGACCCATGGAAGACCCAGTACTTC
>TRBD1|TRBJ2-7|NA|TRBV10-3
CAISPRDRAYEQYF
TGTGCCATCAGTCCCCGGGACAGGGCCTACGAGCAGTACTTC
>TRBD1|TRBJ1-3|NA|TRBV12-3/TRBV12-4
CASSLGDRGPINTIYF
TGTGCCAGCAGTTTAGGGGACAGGGGGCCGATTAACACCATATATTTT
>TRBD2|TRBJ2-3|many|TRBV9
CASSPSGGASTDTQYF
TGTGCCAGCAGCCCTAGCGGGGGCGCTAGCACAGATACGCAGTATTTT
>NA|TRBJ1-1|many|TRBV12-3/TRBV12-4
CASSFRANTEAFF
TGTGCCAGCAGTTTCAGGGCAAACACTGAAGCTTTCTTT
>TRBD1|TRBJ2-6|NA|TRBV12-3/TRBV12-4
CASSSRTGGNGANVLTF
TGTGCCAGCAGTTCCCGGACAGGGGGGAATGGGGCCAACGTCCTGACTTTC
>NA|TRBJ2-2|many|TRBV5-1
CASRPNYRNTGELFF
TGCGCCAGCCGACCTAACTACAGGAACACCGGGGAGCTGTTTTTT
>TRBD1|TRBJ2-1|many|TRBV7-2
CASSLAVGTGLSEQFF
TGTGCCAGCAGCTTAGCAGTCGGGACAGGGTTAAGTGAGCAGTTCTTC
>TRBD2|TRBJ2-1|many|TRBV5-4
CASSQPSGSYNEQFF
TGTGCCAGCAGCCAACCTAGCGGCTCCTACAATGAGCAGTTCTTC
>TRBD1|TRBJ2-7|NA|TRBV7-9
CASSPRDSRYEQYF
TGTGCCAGCAGCCCCCGGGACAGCCGCTACGAGCAGTACTTC